What follows are 22 T cell receptor beta chains derived from one specimen sequenced in a study of blood T cell repertoires in COVID-19. TCRdb's copy holds only in-frame clones and misses some; the assay was immunoSEQ multiplex PCR. The sample shows roughly 700,000 clones, just under 90% of them seen only once. Material: peripheral blood. Receptors originate from a woman aged 18-30 years with acute or convalescent COVID-19.

The V call is TRBV7-6, the J call TRBJ1-1; no definite D call. The CDR3 extends over 14 amino acids. Germline CDR1 SGHVS, CDR2 FNYEAQ. Between the trimmed V and J ends, which lost 1 base and 1 base, there was a span of 7 bases. In DNA form, the CDR3 reads TGTGCCAGCAGCTTAGGTATCAGGAACACTGAAGCTTTCTTT. This translates into CASSLGIRNTEAFF.

This rearrangement joins TRBV3-1 (or the pseudogene TRBV3-2) to TRBJ2-3; TRBD2 matches 10 bases. Germline V gives CDR1 LGHDT, CDR2 YNNKEL (reference sequence). The CDR3 sequence is 16 residues long. After removal of 4 bases from V and 1 base from J, the junction contained 5 bases not matched to a gene. CDR3 bases: TGTGCCAGCAGCCGAACCAGCGGGGGGGGCACAGATACGCAGTATTTT. As protein: CASSRTSGGGTDTQYF.

The chain carries TRBV25-1 and TRBJ1-1; D is unclear. The CDR3 is 15 amino acids. Trimming cost V 5 bases and J 5 bases, with 18 bases left between them. Per the germline V gene, CDR1 is MGHDK and CDR2 is SYGVNS. In DNA form, the CDR3 reads TGTGCCAGCAGTAGTGGGTTTAGGCTGAGGACTGAAGCTTTCTTT. Amino acids: CASSSGFRLRTEAFF.

This chain connects TRBV5-5 to TRBJ1-6; 8 bases are shared with TRBD1. The CDR3 extends over 14 amino acids. From germline, CDR1 is SGHKS and CDR2 YYEKEE (reference sequence). V was clipped by 5 bases and J by 7 bases; unmatched bases: 5. This CDR3 reads CASSMNRGNSPLHF. Here the CDR3 DNA reads TGTGCCAGCAGTATGAACAGGGGGAATTCACCCCTCCACTTT.

This chain uses TRBV19 with TRBJ2-3; D call uncertain. CDR1 and CDR2 from the germline V gene are LNHDA and SQIVND (reference sequence). The CDR3 loop spans 14 amino acids. The V gene lost 5 bases and the J gene lost 2 bases, with 11 bases spanning the gap. CDR3 protein: CASSVFSNTDTQYF. In DNA form, the CDR3 reads TGTGCCAGTAGTGTATTCAGTAACACAGATACGCAGTATTTT. Based on the CDR3 plus reference TRBV19 and TRBJ2-3, the full variable domain is DGGITQSPKYLFRKEGQNVTLSCEQNLNHDAMYWYRQDPGQGLRLIYYSQIVNDFQKGDIAEGYSVSREKKESFPLTVTSAQKNPTAFYLCASSVFSNTDTQYFGPGTRLTVL.

The chain uses TRBV5-1 and TRBJ2-1; the match to TRBD1 covers 9 bases. V was pared by 0 bases and J by 7 bases, with 8 bases of the junction left unmatched. The germline V gene has CDR1 SGHRS and CDR2 YFSETQ. This CDR3 comprises 16 residues. In DNA, the CDR3 is TGCGCCAGCAGCTTGGCCGGGACAGGGTTTCAAAATGAGCAGTTCTTC. The encoded protein is CASSLAGTGFQNEQFF.

The chain joins TRBV5-7 to TRBJ1-1, with 8 positions matching TRBD1. TRBV5-7 is placed among ORFs of uncertain function. This CDR3 contains 15 residues. V shed 4 bases and J 4 bases; nucleotides not matched to a gene: 9. The CDR3 DNA reads TGTGCCAGCAGCCAAGACAGGGGCTTTAGCACTGAAGCTTTCTTT. It codes for CASSQDRGFSTEAFF.

This sequence joins TRBV5-1 and TRBJ2-7, with D perhaps matching TRBD2 (5 bases). V dropped 3 bases and J dropped 5 bases, with 9 bases sitting between them. Per the germline V gene, CDR1 is SGHRS and CDR2 is YFSETQ. CDR3 length equals 12 residues. The CDR3 sequence is CASSYLGDEQYF. The CDR3 nucleotides are TGCGCCAGCAGCTACCTCGGGGACGAGCAGTACTTC.

This CDR3 reads CSVEWASQANEKLFF. CDR3 DNA sequence: TGCAGCGTTGAATGGGCCTCGCAGGCTAATGAAAAACTGTTTTTT. This rearrangement joins TRBV29-1 to TRBJ1-4; D not resolved. Per germline, CDR1 SQVTM and CDR2 ANQGSEA. This CDR3 is 15 amino acids long. The germline V and J ends were trimmed by 2 bases and 3 bases, with 13 bases remaining between them.

V is TRBV6-6 and J is TRBJ1-1; 9 nucleotides line up with TRBD1. The length of the CDR3 is 14 residues. CDR1 is MNHNY, CDR2 SVGAGI, per germline (reference sequence). V lost 2 bases and J lost 5; bases outside the gene matches: 3. CDR3 in amino acids: CASSYTGGGTEAFF. In DNA, the CDR3 is TGTGCCAGCAGTTACACAGGGGGCGGAACTGAAGCTTTCTTT.

The chain employs TRBV6-5 and TRBJ2-7; 9 nucleotides match TRBD1. This CDR3 region has 16 residues. With V trimmed by 4 bases and J by 2 bases, 9 bases remained unmatched. The germline V gene has CDR1 MNHEY and CDR2 SVGAGI. The chain's CDR3 is CASSSTKDRGPYEQYF. The CDR3 DNA reads as TGTGCCAGCAGTTCCACCAAGGACAGGGGTCCCTACGAGCAGTACTTC.

The J gene is TRBJ1-2, the V gene TRBV13; 7 bases fit TRBD1. The germline V gene encodes CDR1 PRHDT and CDR2 FYEKMQ (reference sequence). The CDR3 runs to 13 residues. The J segment lost 4 bases and the V segment lost 5 bases, leaving 4 bases of the junction unmatched. The DNA of the CDR3 is TGTGCCAGCAGCCAGGGACAGAGCTATGGCTACACCTTC. It codes for CASSQGQSYGYTF. Using reference TRBV13 and TRBJ1-2 for the parts outside the CDR3, the full variable domain is AAGVIQSPRHLIKEKRETATLKCYPIPRHDTVYWYQQGPGQDPQFLISFYEKMQSDKGSIPDRFSAQQFSDYHSELNMSSLELGDSALYFCASSQGQSYGYTFGSGTRLTVV.

The gene calls are TRBV5-5 and TRBJ1-1; 8 bases are shared with TRBD1. There are 17 residues in the CDR3. J gave up 3 bases and V 0 bases, and 10 bases lay outside the gene matches. CDR1 and CDR2 (germline): SGHKS, YYEKEE (reference sequence). The DNA for the CDR3 is TGTGCCAGCAGCTTGGGGGCAGGGGGCAGACTGGACACTGAAGCTTTCTTT. Protein product: CASSLGAGGRLDTEAFF.

The rearrangement joins TRBV4-1 to TRBJ1-3; D is ambiguous. The CDR3 runs 14 residues. Germline V gives CDR1 MGHRA, CDR2 YSYEKL. V gave up 4 bases and J gave up 8 bases, with 15 bases separating them. The CDR3 nucleotides are TGCGCCAGCAGCCCCCTAAAGTCCGGGGACACCATATATTTT. Amino acids: CASSPLKSGDTIYF.

J is TRBJ2-1 and V is TRBV11-2, with 9 bases matching TRBD1. Germline V CDR1 and CDR2: SGHAT, FQNNGV. Losses at the gene ends were 6 bases for V and 4 bases for J; bases not matched to a gene: 10. The CDR3 extends over 16 amino acids. In nucleotides, the CDR3 is TGTGCCAGCAGACCCCCTCCCGGACAGGGGTACAATGAGCAGTTCTTC. Amino acids: CASRPPPGQGYNEQFF.

With respect to this clone: The same CDR3 arises from other DNA sequences in this sample as well. This chain uses TRBV27 with TRBJ1-2; TRBD1 aligns across 7 bases. The germline V gene has CDR1 MNHEY and CDR2 SMNVEV (reference sequence). The J segment lost 2 bases and the V segment lost 5 bases, leaving 2 bases of the junction unmatched. The CDR3 runs to 13 residues. CDR3 bases: TGTGCCAGCAGTCCGGGACAGAACTATGGCTACACCTTC. Protein product: CASSPGQNYGYTF.

This clone showed up just once. This chain links TRBV28 with TRBJ1-2; 7 bases map to TRBD1. The CDR3 is made up of 12 amino acids. CDR1 and CDR2 from the germline V gene are MDHEN and SYDVKM. After removal of 9 bases from V and 8 bases from J, the junction contained 9 bases not matched to a gene. CDR3 amino acids: CASEQGFGGYTF. The CDR3 DNA is TGTGCCAGTGAACAGGGGTTTGGCGGCTACACCTTC.

The chain carries TRBV9 and TRBJ1-5; D is unresolved. The length of the CDR3 is 16 residues. V lost 0 bases, J lost 2 bases, and 12 bases lay in between. CDR1 and CDR2 from the germline V gene are SGDLS and YYNGEE. The CDR3 DNA follows: TGTGCCAGCAGCGTAGCTGCGGAATTGGGCAATCAGCCCCAGCATTTT. Its translation: CASSVAAELGNQPQHF. Full variable domain (missing parts from reference TRBV9 and TRBJ1-5): DSGVTQTPKHLITATGQRVTLRCSPRSGDLSVYWYQQSLDQGLQFLIQYYNGEERAKGNILERFSAQQFPDLHSELNLSSLELGDSALYFCASSVAAELGNQPQHFGDGTRLSIL.

This clone has a single count. This chain links TRBV5-8 with TRBJ1-6; 10 bases agree with TRBD1. V trimming: 4 bases; J trimming: 8 bases; junction bases outside the gene matches: 6. The germline CDR1 and CDR2 sequences are SGHTS and YDEGEE. This CDR3 region has 15 residues. The CDR3 DNA follows: TGTGCCAGCAGCCCTCGGACAGGGGGTTATTCACCCCTCCACTTT. Its translation is CASSPRTGGYSPLHF.

This clone appeared a single time. The V and J genes are TRBV20-1 and TRBJ2-3; possible D gene TRBD2, 6 bases. Germline V gene data show CDR1 as DFQATT and CDR2 as SNEGSKA (reference sequence). V was shortened by 6 bases and J by 6 bases, with 10 bases between the two germline ends. The CDR3 spans 11 residues. CDR3 nucleotides: TGCAGTGCCCCCGGGAGCGATACGCAGTATTTT. Its translation: CSAPGSDTQYF.

The chain is built from TRBV7-8 and TRBJ2-2; D is possibly TRBD1 (6 bases). Trimming took 10 bases from V and 4 from J, leaving 19 bases between them. The germline CDR1 and CDR2 sequences are SGHVS and FQNEAQ. The CDR3 totals 15 residues. CDR3 bases: TGTGCCACATCTAGCCGGGACACTTTCACCGGGGAGCTGTTTTTT. Protein: CATSSRDTFTGELFF.

The chain employs TRBV4-2 and TRBJ2-6, with TRBD1 identical over 8 bases. The germline CDR1 and CDR2 sequences are LGHNA and YNFKEQ. V was clipped by 3 bases and J by 0 bases; unmatched bases: 7. This CDR3 contains 18 residues. CDR3: CASSQGWTGNSGANVLTF. CDR3 coding DNA: TGTGCCAGCAGCCAGGGATGGACAGGGAACTCTGGGGCCAACGTCCTGACTTTC.